The entry below gives a single TCR beta chain sequence along with its context. Only a few counts were recorded for this clonotype. Its cognate antigen has yet to be identified. It has no much larger one-base neighbor in the sample; base qualities were not kept. Systemically healthy Caucasian individuals from Russia, around 39 in total and aged about 6 to 95 years, were included as donors. Each donor gave roughly 9 milliliters of peripheral blood, drawn into EDTA-treated Vacutainer tubes. Ficoll-Paque density-gradient centrifugation was used to isolate PBMCs, with at least 7 million per sample. Total RNA, at least 5 micrograms per sample, was extracted from PBMCs with Trizol reagent. Naive CD45RAhigh/CD27high T cell percentages were measured by flow cytometry on a PBMC aliquot from every donor. The data are from a study of blood T cells in healthy people across ages (dated by TCRdb to about 2015). Some background on the complete study: In model experiments, template switching captured roughly one uniquely barcoded TCR beta cDNA molecule for every two T cells. The study measured age-related changes in TCR beta repertoire diversity using deep sequencing normalized with unique cDNA molecular identifiers. The donors were divided into four age groups: young (average around 17 years), middle-aged (about 40), aged (roughly 66) and long-lived (roughly 82). To avoid experimental bias, donors of different ages were randomly spread across the sequencing lanes. Using the same blood draw, the study looked at two additional independent replicas of 1 million unique cDNA reads for two donors, one aged 18 to 30 and the other aged 80 or older.

The CDR3 contains 16 residues, cysteine and phenylalanine counted. Only CDR3 DNA remains: 48 bases, in frame from the first base. From a lookup of the germline V gene, CDR1 and CDR2 are SGHRS and YFSETQ. For this chain, trimming is 3 bases at the V end and 2 bases at the J end, and the number of junction bases without a gene match is 8. Paper-wide results and their limitations: As age increased, observed TCR beta diversity per million T cells dropped in a roughly linear way, and a significant reduction was already evident by age around 41. The percentage of naive T cells measured by flow cytometry correlated strongly with observed TCR beta diversity. Estimates of total diversity based on one million sequenced T cells were regarded as lower bounds and as underestimates. Donor CMV infection status was unknown, potentially confounding age-related changes in expanded clonotypes. Compared with the aged group, more naive CD4+ T cells, fewer expanded clones and increased TCR diversity were shown by the long-lived group, suggesting age selection. Since profiling was done on bulk unsorted PBMCs, naive and antigen-experienced compartments could not be conclusively compared.

To prepare the library, 5' RACE was applied. Instrument used: Illumina HiSeq 2500. The second PCR ran for roughly 6 to 11 cycles and used a J-beta primer mix along with a sample-barcoded 5' primer. Each TCR beta cDNA molecule received a unique molecular identifier from a template-switch 5' adaptor carrying 12 random nucleotides. Each sample yielded at least 2.5 million CDR3-containing paired-end reads. First-strand cDNA was synthesized from all RNA with the Mint cDNA synthesis kit, primed by a TRBC-specific oligonucleotide. Following uracil-DNA glycosylase treatment, a first 18-cycle PCR with universal primers M1SS and BC2_uni_R was performed on all cDNA. As for the original processing: Each sample was normalized by randomly selecting 1 million high-quality reads, each carrying a distinct molecular identifier. Reads sharing molecular identifiers were discarded rather than binned into consensus sequences. MiTCR, run with a Q25 quality threshold and the strictest error-elimination algorithm, handled CDR3 identification, clonotype clustering and error correction. A nonparametric unseen species model using Euler transformation provided a lower-bound estimate of total TCR beta diversity. Through fastp at Q25 and MiXCR, TCRdb rebuilt clones from the public reads, retaining in-frame beta chains. When rows share a CDR3 protein, they turn into one entry using the most common DNA and genes. TCRdb, rather than the study authors, made the V and J calls. In this sample the table shows 450,000 to 700,000 distinct CDR3 sequences, 27% of which occur a single time. The ten biggest clones cover less than 20% of the sample.

This clonotype was obtained from a woman in her 70s in good health. This receptor chain uses TRBV5-1 and TRBJ2-3; TRBD1 lines up with 8 middle nucleotides. The sample comprised blood. The DNA sequence follows: TGCGCCAGCAGCTCCCGGGGGACAGGACCCACAGATACGCAGTATTTT. This sequence encodes CASSSRGTGPTDTQYF.